The 27 T cell receptor beta chains below all came from one sample that was sequenced in a study of T cells after yellow fever vaccination. TCRdb re-called the 5' RACE reads with MiXCR, one entry per CDR3 protein. The profile shows tens of thousands of distinct CDR3 sequences, 7.1% of them singletons. The starting material was CD8+ T cells sorted from PBMCs, obtained 4 to 6 days after the first yellow fever vaccination. These receptors all stem from a man younger than 35 who received the YFV17D yellow fever vaccine.

There are many counts of this clonotype. The J gene is TRBJ1-3, the V gene TRBV7-9; D might be TRBD1 (5 bases). The CDR3 runs 16 residues. Deletions cut 7 bases from V and 4 bases from J, with 20 bases between. From germline, CDR1 is SEHNR and CDR2 FQNEAQ (reference sequence). The CDR3 is CASTVPGGSSGNTIYF. In DNA form, the CDR3 reads TGTGCCAGCACCGTCCCCGGGGGGTCCTCCGGAAACACCATATATTTT.

The table lists this clonotype with many counts. V gene TRBV21-1 combines with J gene TRBJ2-3. TRBV21-1 is given as a pseudogene. The CDR3 is made up of 14 amino acids. In DNA, the CDR3 is TGTGCCAGCAGCAAAGACGAGGTCACAGATACGCAGTATTTT. Encoded protein: CASSKDEVTDTQYF.

The rearrangement links TRBV6-2 or TRBV6-3 to TRBJ2-1; D remains ambiguous. With 0 bases removed from V and 4 bases from J, the gap between germline ends came to 10 bases. The CDR3 consists of 15 residues. From germline, CDR1 is MNHEY and CDR2 SVGEGT. The CDR3, as DNA: TGTGCCAGCAGTTACTCGGCGCCAGAATACAATGAGCAGTTCTTC. Its translation: CASSYSAPEYNEQFF.

This clonotype appeared many times. This rearrangement joins TRBV12-5 to TRBJ2-1, with D tentatively TRBD2 (6 bases). Germline CDR1 reads LGHNT; CDR2 reads FRNRAP. The CDR3 has 15 amino acids. V lost 6 bases and J 0 bases, leaving 12 bases between the germline ends. CDR3 protein: CASGLGRGSYNEQFF. The DNA of the CDR3 is TGTGCTAGTGGCCTGGGGCGGGGCTCCTACAATGAGCAGTTCTTC.

This clonotype was observed a few times. V is TRBV11-2 and J is TRBJ1-2; a possible D gene is TRBD1 (5 bases). CDR3 size: 16 residues. Germline V gene sequence: CDR1 SGHAT, CDR2 FQNNGV. Trimming left V 5 bases short and J 4 bases short, with 20 bases between. In DNA form, the CDR3 reads TGTGCCAGCAGCATCCTACCCGCGGGTGGGGGCTATGGCTACACCTTC. Its protein is CASSILPAGGGYGYTF.

Only a few counts were recorded for this clonotype. The V call is TRBV5-4, the J call TRBJ1-2; D might be TRBD1 (5 bases). The CDR3 is 15 amino acids. Per germline, CDR1 SGHNT and CDR2 YYREEE (reference sequence). V was shortened by 0 bases and J by 5 bases, with 14 bases between the two germline ends. CDR3 region: CASSLEPGTPYGYTF. CDR3 nucleotide sequence: TGTGCCAGCAGCTTGGAGCCCGGGACGCCGTATGGCTACACCTTC.

This clonotype was seen many times. The junction does not match germline at one end; this may be a read error. This chain uses TRBV12-3 or TRBV12-4 with TRBJ2-1; 9 bases are a match to TRBD2. There are 15 residues in the CDR3. CDR3 nucleotides: TGTGCCAGCAGTTCTCGCGGGGGGGACTACCATGAGCAGTTCTTC. This sequence encodes CASSSRGGDYHEQFF.

This clonotype appeared a few times. The J gene is TRBJ1-2, the V gene TRBV5-1; D unresolved. Germline V gene sequence: CDR1 SGHRS, CDR2 YFSETQ. This CDR3 region has 13 residues. V dropped 0 bases and J dropped 8 bases, with 11 bases sitting between them. The CDR3 DNA follows: TGCGCCAGCAGCTTGGAGGACTTCAACGGCTACACCTTC. Translation gives CASSLEDFNGYTF.

Note on this clonotype: The junction differs from germline at one of its ends, possibly a read error. V gene TRBV5-1 combines with J gene TRBJ1-2, with 9 bases that match TRBD1. The CDR3 consists of 12 residues. The germline V gene has CDR1 SGHRS and CDR2 YFSETQ. For the CDR3, the DNA is TGCGCCAGCAGCTGGACAGGGGATGGCCACACCTTC. Encoded protein: CASSWTGDGHTF.

This clonotype was seen only a few times. The chain links TRBV7-9 to TRBJ1-1; a possible D gene is TRBD1 (6 bases). CDR1 and CDR2 (germline): SEHNR, FQNEAQ (reference sequence). Between the trimmed V and J ends, which lost 6 bases and 0 bases, there was a span of 14 bases. CDR3 length: 15 residues. CDR3 region: CASREGDTLNTEAFF. In nucleotides, the CDR3 is TGTGCCAGCAGAGAAGGGGACACCTTGAACACTGAAGCTTTCTTT.

The chain links TRBV11-2 to TRBJ2-3; D is possibly TRBD2 (6 bases). Trimming removed 1 base from V and 0 bases from J, with 8 bases in between. This CDR3 contains 15 residues. CDR1 is SGHAT and CDR2 is FQNNGV in the germline V gene. This chain's CDR3 is CASSLVAGSTDTQYF. Here the CDR3 DNA reads TGTGCCAGCAGCTTAGTGGCGGGGAGCACAGATACGCAGTATTTT.

This clonotype was counted between two and nine times. The rearrangement joins TRBV7-9 to TRBJ2-7; D remains ambiguous. The ends were cut back, 1 base at V and 5 bases at J, with 9 bases in the middle. The length of the CDR3 is 13 residues. In germline, CDR1 is SEHNR, CDR2 FQNEAQ (reference sequence). The CDR3 DNA sequence: TGTGCCAGCAGCTTAGTGACCAGGCACGAGCAGTACGTC. The encoded protein is CASSLVTRHEQYV.

This clonotype came up many times. This sequence joins TRBV5-1 and TRBJ1-1, with TRBD1 identical over 10 bases. J lost 1 base, V lost 2 bases, and 2 bases had no gene match. The CDR3 length is 15 residues. Per the germline V gene, CDR1 is SGHRS and CDR2 is YFSETQ. The DNA for the CDR3 is TGCGCCAGCAGCTTCCGGACAGGGGGGAACACTGAAGCTTTCTTT. This translates into CASSFRTGGNTEAFF.

This clonotype was picked up many times. V usage is TRBV12-3 or TRBV12-4 and J usage is TRBJ2-3; D is unclear. This CDR3 spans 15 amino acids. Trimming removed 3 bases at V and 2 bases at J, with 12 bases between. In DNA, the CDR3 is TGTGCCAGCAGTTTTACTTTCGGGTTCACAGATACGCAGTATTTT. It is translated as CASSFTFGFTDTQYF.

The genes are TRBV6-2 or TRBV6-3 and TRBJ1-5; D is possibly TRBD1 (6 bases). Germline V lookup: CDR1 MNHEY, CDR2 SVGEGT. V was pared by 7 bases and J by 9 bases, with 19 bases between. The CDR3 has 14 residues. The CDR3 sequence: CASTPTGLQRPQHF. The CDR3 nucleotides read TGTGCCAGCACCCCCACAGGGCTTCAACGGCCCCAGCATTTT.

This CDR3 reads CASSLGYGDADEQYF. Written as DNA, the CDR3 is TGTGCCAGCAGCTTAGGGTACGGGGACGCTGACGAGCAGTACTTC. V is TRBV7-9 and J is TRBJ2-7, with D perhaps given as TRBD1 or TRBD2 (5 bases each). V lost 1 base to trimming and J lost 5 bases, with 15 bases between them. CDR1 is SEHNR and CDR2 is FQNEAQ in the germline V gene (reference sequence). The CDR3 spans 15 residues.

This sequence joins TRBV11-2 and TRBJ1-2, with unresolved D. Germline V gives CDR1 SGHAT, CDR2 FQNNGV. The CDR3 consists of 15 residues. The V end lost 5 bases, the J end lost 4 bases, and 17 bases lay between the germline ends. The chain's CDR3 is CASSNLDTSRYGYTF. DNA of the CDR3: TGTGCCAGCAGCAATTTAGACACGTCTCGCTATGGCTACACCTTC.

The rearrangement links TRBV4-1 to TRBJ2-3; D assignment may be TRBD1 or TRBD2 (5 bases each). The germline V gene encodes CDR1 MGHRA and CDR2 YSYEKL. The CDR3 has 17 residues. Between the trimmed V and J ends, which lost 1 base and 2 bases, there was a span of 16 bases. The CDR3 spells CASSQGTGATTTDTQYF. The CDR3 nucleotides read TGCGCCAGCAGCCAAGGGACCGGGGCCACCACCACAGATACGCAGTATTTT.

The chain has TRBV3-1 and TRBJ2-3, with D maybe TRBD1 (6 bases). V was shortened by 0 bases and J by 4 bases, with 17 bases between the two germline ends. Germline V CDR1 and CDR2: LGHDT, YNNKEL (reference sequence). This CDR3 region has 17 residues. Here the CDR3 DNA reads TGTGCCAGCAGCCAAGAACAGGGCGAGTGGGTGCCAGATACGCAGTATTTT. It encodes CASSQEQGEWVPDTQYF.

This clonotype has just a few counts. This chain joins TRBV7-9 and TRBJ2-1; D remains unclear. In germline, CDR1 is SEHNR, CDR2 FQNEAQ (reference sequence). With 6 bases removed from V and 2 bases from J, the gap between germline ends came to 11 bases. This CDR3 comprises 14 residues. CDR3 loop: CASRGTDPYNEQFF. DNA of the CDR3: TGTGCCAGCAGGGGAACAGACCCCTACAATGAGCAGTTCTTC.

The genes are TRBV5-1 and TRBJ2-3, with D perhaps TRBD2 (5 bases). Trimming shortened V by 0 bases and J by 1 base, and 9 bases separated the two germline ends. The CDR3 runs 15 residues. Per the germline V gene, CDR1 is SGHRS and CDR2 is YFSETQ. CDR3 sequence: CASSLELAGTDTQYF. The CDR3 nucleotides are TGCGCCAGCAGCTTGGAGCTAGCTGGCACAGATACGCAGTATTTT.

This clonotype was observed a few times. The CDR3: CASTWTGGVNEQFF. CDR3 coding DNA: TGCGCCAGCACCTGGACAGGGGGCGTGAATGAGCAGTTCTTC. The chain joins TRBV5-1 to TRBJ2-1, with TRBD1 identical over 11 bases. The V gene end was trimmed by 6 bases and the J gene end by 7 bases; junction bases not matched to a gene: 6. The CDR3 totals 14 residues. Germline-derived CDR1 and CDR2 are SGHRS and YFSETQ.

The DNA of the CDR3 is TGTGCCAGCAGCCAGACAGGTCAAGAGACCCAGTACTTC. Protein product: CASSQTGQETQYF. The chain is built from TRBV12-3 or TRBV12-4 and TRBJ2-5, with D possibly being TRBD1 (6 bases). The V end lost 6 bases, the J end lost 2 bases, and 10 bases lay between the germline ends. This CDR3 spans 13 amino acids.

In its sample, this clonotype was seen many times. The rearrangement joins TRBV6-1 to TRBJ1-3; no firm D call. Germline V CDR1 and CDR2: MNHNS, SASEGT. CDR3 length equals 13 residues. V lost 7 bases, J lost 3 bases, and 10 bases lay in between. CDR3 amino acids: CASIDGLGNTIYF. CDR3 in DNA: TGTGCCAGCATTGACGGACTTGGAAACACCATATATTTT.

This clonotype was seen at least ten times. This chain joins TRBV6-1 and TRBJ2-3, with 10 bases matching TRBD2. Looked up from germline, CDR1 is MNHNS and CDR2 is SASEGT. V shed 5 bases, J shed 2 bases, and the junction held 7 bases outside the gene matches. This CDR3 spans 16 amino acids. CDR3 DNA sequence: TGTGCCAGCAGTCTTTTAGCGGGGGGCAACACAGATACGCAGTATTTT. Translated, it gives CASSLLAGGNTDTQYF.

The chain employs TRBV20-1 and TRBJ1-3; a possible D gene is TRBD1 (5 bases). This CDR3 spans 15 amino acids. Germline CDR1 is DFQATT and CDR2 is SNEGSKA (reference sequence). Between the trimmed V and J ends, which lost 4 bases and 0 bases, there was a span of 13 bases. DNA for the CDR3: TGCAGTGCTATAAGGGACGGGAACTCTGGAAACACCATATATTTT. Translation gives CSAIRDGNSGNTIYF.

This clonotype came up many times. The chain employs TRBV12-3 or TRBV12-4 and TRBJ2-2; D tentatively reads TRBD1 or TRBD2 (5 bases each). Trimming stripped 6 bases from V and 6 bases from J, with 11 bases between. The CDR3 is 13 amino acids. The CDR3: CASSPMGAGELFF. DNA of the CDR3: TGTGCCAGCAGCCCCATGGGGGCCGGGGAGCTGTTTTTT.